This T cell receptor beta chain was obtained from a study of response to subunit inactivated influenza vaccine. V was pared by 6 bases and J by 5 bases, with 11 bases between. There are 13 residues in the CDR3. CDR1 is SGHTA and CDR2 is FQGNSA in the germline V gene. MiXCR was run by TCRdb on the RT-PCR reads, yielding one entry per CDR3 protein. Of 500,000 to 550,000 distinct CDR3 sequences in the sample, more than 7% were seen once. Study-wide results and limits: Authors suggested few new T cells are recruited by each seasonal influenza vaccination.

This clonotype has only a few counts. Its specificity is unknown. The origin of this receptor is a man aged 50 to 75 who received an inactivated influenza vaccine. The chain uses TRBV7-2 and TRBJ1-5, with D maybe TRBD1 (5 bases). Sequencing was performed on PBMCs from blood, taken roughly 24 months after vaccination. The CDR3 loop reads CASRLRGDQPQHF. DNA for the CDR3: TGTGCCAGCAGACTTCGGGGGGATCAGCCCCAGCATTTT.